This TCR beta chain was captured in a study of vaccination and CD4 T cells after COVID-19. Study-level information: Two-dose vaccination with either BNT162b2 or mRNA-1273 was given to participants. Cellular stimulation was performed using overlapping spike peptides derived from SARS-CoV-2, HCoV-NL63, HCoV-OC43 and HCoV-229E.

Trimming shortened V by 5 bases and J by 6 bases, and 14 bases separated the two germline ends. Germline CDR1 reads SNHLY; CDR2 reads FYNNEI. CDR3 length: 14 amino acids. Study findings and constraints: Among convalescent patients, a median around 85% of reactive clones emerged only after vaccination.

Sequenced with the Oncomine TCR Beta short-read assay was DNA taken from cultured CD4+ T cells. TCRdb passed the PCR reads through MiXCR, listing each CDR3 protein once. The sample contains around 11,000 distinct CDR3 sequences, approximately 64% of which appear only once. Treatment noted: approximately 9-day PBMC culture with coronavirus spike peptide pools or control peptides (ViraFEST assay). On day 3 and again on day 7, fresh IL-2 medium was used to replace half the medium. This clonotype has just a few counts. Its target is not known. This sequence originates from a human donor who had recovered from COVID-19. Sample: CD4+ T cells from blood, cultured in vitro, taken before SARS-CoV-2 vaccination. The V and J genes are TRBV2 and TRBJ1-5; D is uncertain. The DNA for the CDR3 is TGTGCCAGCAGTAGTAGGGAGGGAGGTCAGCCCCAGCATTTT. Its protein is CASSSREGGQPQHF.